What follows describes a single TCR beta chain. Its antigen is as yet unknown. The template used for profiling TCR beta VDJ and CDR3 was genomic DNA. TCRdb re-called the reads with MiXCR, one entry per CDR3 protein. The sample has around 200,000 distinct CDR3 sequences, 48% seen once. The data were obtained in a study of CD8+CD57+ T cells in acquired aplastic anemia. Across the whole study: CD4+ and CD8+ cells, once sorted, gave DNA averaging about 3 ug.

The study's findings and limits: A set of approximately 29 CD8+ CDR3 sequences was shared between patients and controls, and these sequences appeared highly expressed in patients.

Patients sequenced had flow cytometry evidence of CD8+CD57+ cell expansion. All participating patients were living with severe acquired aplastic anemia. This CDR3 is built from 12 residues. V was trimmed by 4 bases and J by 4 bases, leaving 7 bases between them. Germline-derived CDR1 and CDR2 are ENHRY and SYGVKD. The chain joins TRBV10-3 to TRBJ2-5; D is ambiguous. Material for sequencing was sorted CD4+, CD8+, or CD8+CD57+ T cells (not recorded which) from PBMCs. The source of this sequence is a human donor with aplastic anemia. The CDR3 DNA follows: TGTGCCATCAGTGGTTCAGCAGAGACCCAGTACTTC. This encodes CAISGSAETQYF.